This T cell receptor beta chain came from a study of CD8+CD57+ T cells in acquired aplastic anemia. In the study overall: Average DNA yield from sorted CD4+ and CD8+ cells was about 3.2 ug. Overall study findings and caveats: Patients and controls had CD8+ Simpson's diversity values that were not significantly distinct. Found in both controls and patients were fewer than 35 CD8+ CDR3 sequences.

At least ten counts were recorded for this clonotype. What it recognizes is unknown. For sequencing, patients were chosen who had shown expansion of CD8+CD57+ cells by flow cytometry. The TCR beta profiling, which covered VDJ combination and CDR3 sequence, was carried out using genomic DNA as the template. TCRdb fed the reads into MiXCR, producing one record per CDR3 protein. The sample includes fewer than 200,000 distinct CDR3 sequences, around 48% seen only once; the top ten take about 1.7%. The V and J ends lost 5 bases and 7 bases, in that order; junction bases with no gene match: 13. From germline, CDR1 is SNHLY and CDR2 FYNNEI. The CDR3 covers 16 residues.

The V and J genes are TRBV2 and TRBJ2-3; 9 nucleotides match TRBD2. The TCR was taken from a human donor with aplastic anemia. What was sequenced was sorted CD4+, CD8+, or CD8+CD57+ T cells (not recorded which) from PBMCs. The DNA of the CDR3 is TGTGCCAGCAGTCTGTCGGGCGGGAGGGCCCAGCATACGCAGTATTTT. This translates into CASSLSGGRAQHTQYF.